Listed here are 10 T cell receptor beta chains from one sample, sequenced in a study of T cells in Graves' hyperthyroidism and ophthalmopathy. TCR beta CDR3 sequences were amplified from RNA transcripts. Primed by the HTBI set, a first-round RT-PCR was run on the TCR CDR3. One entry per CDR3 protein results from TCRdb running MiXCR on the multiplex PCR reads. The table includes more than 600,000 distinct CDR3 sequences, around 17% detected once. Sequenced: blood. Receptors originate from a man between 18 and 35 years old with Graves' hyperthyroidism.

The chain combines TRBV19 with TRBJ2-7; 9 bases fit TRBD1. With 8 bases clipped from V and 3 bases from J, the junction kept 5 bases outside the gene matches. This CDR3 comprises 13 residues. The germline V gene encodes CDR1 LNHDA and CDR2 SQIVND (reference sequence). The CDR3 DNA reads TGTGCCAGTGGCCAGACAGGGGGCTACGAGCAGTACTTC. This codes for CASGQTGGYEQYF. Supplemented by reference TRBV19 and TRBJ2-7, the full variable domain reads DGGITQSPKYLFRKEGQNVTLSCEQNLNHDAMYWYRQDPGQGLRLIYYSQIVNDFQKGDIAEGYSVSREKKESFPLTVTSAQKNPTAFYLCASGQTGGYEQYFGPGTRLTVT.

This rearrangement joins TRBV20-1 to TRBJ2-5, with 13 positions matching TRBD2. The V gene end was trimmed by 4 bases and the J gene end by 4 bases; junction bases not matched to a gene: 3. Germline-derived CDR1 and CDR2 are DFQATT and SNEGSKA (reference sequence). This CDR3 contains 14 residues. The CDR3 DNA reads TGCAGTGCTATAGGACTAGCGGGAGCAGAGACCCAGTACTTC. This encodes CSAIGLAGAETQYF.

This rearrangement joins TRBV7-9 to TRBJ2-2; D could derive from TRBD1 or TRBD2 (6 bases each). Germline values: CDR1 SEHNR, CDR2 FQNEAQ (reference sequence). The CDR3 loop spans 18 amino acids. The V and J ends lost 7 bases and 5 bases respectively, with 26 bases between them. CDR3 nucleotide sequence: TGTGCCAGCACCACATTCCCCTCGGGGGCCCCATGGACCGGGGAGCTGTTTTTT. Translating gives CASTTFPSGAPWTGELFF.

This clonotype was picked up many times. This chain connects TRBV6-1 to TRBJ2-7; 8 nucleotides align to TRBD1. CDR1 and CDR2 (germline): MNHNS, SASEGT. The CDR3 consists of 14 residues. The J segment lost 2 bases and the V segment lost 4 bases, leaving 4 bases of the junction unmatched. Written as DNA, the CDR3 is TGTGCCAGCAGTGCGGACAGGGACCCCTACGAGCAGTACTTC. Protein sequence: CASSADRDPYEQYF.

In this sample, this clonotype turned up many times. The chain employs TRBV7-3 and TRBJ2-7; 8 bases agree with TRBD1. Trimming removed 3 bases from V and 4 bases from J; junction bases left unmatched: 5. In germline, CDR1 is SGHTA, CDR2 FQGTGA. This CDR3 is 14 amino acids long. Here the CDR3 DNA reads TGTGCCAGCAGCTTCGGACAGGGCCCTTACGAGCAGTACTTC. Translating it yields CASSFGQGPYEQYF. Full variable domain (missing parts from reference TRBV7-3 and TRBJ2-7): GAGVSQTPSNKVTEKGKYVELRCDPISGHTALYWYRQSLGQGPEFLIYFQGTGAADDSGLPNDRFFAVRPEGSVSTLKIQRTERGDSAVYLCASSFGQGPYEQYFGPGTRLTVT.

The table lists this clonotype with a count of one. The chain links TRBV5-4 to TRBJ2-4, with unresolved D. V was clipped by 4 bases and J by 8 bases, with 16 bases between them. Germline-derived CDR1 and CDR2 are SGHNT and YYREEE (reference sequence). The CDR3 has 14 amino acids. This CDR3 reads CASSLMEQADIQYF. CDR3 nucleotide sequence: TGTGCCAGCAGCCTGATGGAGCAGGCGGACATTCAGTACTTC.

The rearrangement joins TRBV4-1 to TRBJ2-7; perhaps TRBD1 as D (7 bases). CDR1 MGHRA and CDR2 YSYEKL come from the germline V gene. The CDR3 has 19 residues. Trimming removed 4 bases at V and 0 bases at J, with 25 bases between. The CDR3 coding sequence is TGCGCCAGCAGCCGTCCAGGGGGGAAGCGGCCCTTGAGCTCCTACGAGCAGTACTTC. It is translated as CASSRPGGKRPLSSYEQYF.

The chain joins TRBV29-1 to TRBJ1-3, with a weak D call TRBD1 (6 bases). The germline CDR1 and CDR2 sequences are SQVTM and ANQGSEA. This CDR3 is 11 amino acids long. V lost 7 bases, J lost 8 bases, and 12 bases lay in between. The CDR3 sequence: CSGGGTDTIYF. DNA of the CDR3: TGCAGCGGAGGGGGGACGGACACCATATATTTT.

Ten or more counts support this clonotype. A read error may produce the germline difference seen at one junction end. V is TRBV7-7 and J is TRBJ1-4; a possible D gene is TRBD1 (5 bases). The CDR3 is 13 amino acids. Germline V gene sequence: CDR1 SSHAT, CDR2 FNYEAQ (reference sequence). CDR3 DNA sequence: TGTGCTAGCAGCTTAGAGGAGGGGGAAAAACTGTTTTTT. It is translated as CASSLEEGEKLFF. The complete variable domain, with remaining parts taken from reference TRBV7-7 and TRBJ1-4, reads GAGVSQSPRYKVTKRGQDVTLRCDPISSHATLYWYQQALGQGPEFLTYFNYEAQPDKSGLPSDRFSAERPEGSISTLTIQRTEQRDSAMYRCASSLEEGEKLFFGSGTQLSVL.

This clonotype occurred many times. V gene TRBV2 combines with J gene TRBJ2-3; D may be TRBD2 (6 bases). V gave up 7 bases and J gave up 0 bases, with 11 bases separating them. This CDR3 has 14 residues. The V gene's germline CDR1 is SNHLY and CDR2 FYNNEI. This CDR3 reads CASMLAASTDTQYF. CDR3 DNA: TGTGCCAGCATGTTAGCGGCTAGCACAGATACGCAGTATTTT.